This is a list of T cell receptor beta chains from one sample in a study of cytomegalovirus exposure and HLA in healthy donors. Data came from immunoSEQ multiplex PCR; TCRdb stores just in-frame clones and leaves some out. The repertoire holds roughly 110,000 clones, with roughly 82% as singletons. The sequenced sample consisted of PBMCs. The origin of the receptors is a woman between 50 and 59 years old in good health and CMV-seropositive. Each CDR3 is given without its conserved first and last residue. Rows may omit the clone size; those that give it use once, few, many or a size class.

CDR3 protein	V gene	CDR3 length	clone size
ASSLGDRYNSPLH	TRBV5-1	13	-
ASSPPRGGPWNEQF	TRBV18	14	-
ASSSTWGGQETQY	TRBV5-1	13	-
ASSLAGDSNEKLF	TRBV28	13	-
ASSSGTPYNSPLH	TRBV19	13	once
ASSLDRATDTQY	TRBV7-3	12	-
ASSVGVKSTDTQY	TRBV9	13	-
ASSFGPPDEQY	TRBV7-2	11	-
ASSGTVGGFNEKLF	TRBV28	14	-
ASSDNYEQY	TRBV2	9	-
ASSIRGRTEAF	TRBV19	11	-
AWSVGGGFSSPLH	TRBV30	13	-
ASSPGTGGSYGYT	TRBV6-1	13	once
ASSLTGGFEKLF	TRBV28	12	once
ASSGGQRKAF	TRBV25-1	10	-
ASSFGQLQETQY	TRBV5-1	12	few
ASSPGQISFYGYT	TRBV28	13	-
ASSYFPGTSPQH	TRBV6-5	12	few
ASSQLHRGLEAF	TRBV7-9	12	-
ASSPQGIDTEAF	TRBV7-3	12	once
ASSGTSGSTDTQY	TRBV2	13	-
ASSLDFSYEQY	TRBV13	11	-
ASSIQGAEKLF	TRBV19	11	-
ASSQDRLASYEQY	TRBV4-3	13	once
ASSQLEQTNSPLH	TRBV4-1	13	-
ASSFFMPSSYNEQF	TRBV6-5	14	-
ASRLQGANTEAF	TRBV7-2	12	-
ASSDLRDGGYSPLH	TRBV9	14	once
ASSLRGAPREQY	TRBV5-1	12	few
ASRIPPGERAYSNQPQH	TRBV28	17	-
ASSGDRVGSSYNSPLH	TRBV27	16	-